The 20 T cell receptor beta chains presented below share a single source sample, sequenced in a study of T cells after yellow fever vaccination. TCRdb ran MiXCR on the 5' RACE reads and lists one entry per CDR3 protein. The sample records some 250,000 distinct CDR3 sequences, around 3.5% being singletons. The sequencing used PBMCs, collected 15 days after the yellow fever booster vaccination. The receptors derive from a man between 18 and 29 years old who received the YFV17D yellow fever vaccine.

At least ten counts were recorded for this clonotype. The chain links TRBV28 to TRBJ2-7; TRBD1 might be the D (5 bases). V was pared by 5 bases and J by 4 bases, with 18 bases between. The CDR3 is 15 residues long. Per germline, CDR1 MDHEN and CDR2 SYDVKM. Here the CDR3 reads CASSDTLGAFYEQYV. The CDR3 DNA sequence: TGTGCCAGCAGTGACACCTTAGGGGCCTTTTACGAGCAGTACGTC.

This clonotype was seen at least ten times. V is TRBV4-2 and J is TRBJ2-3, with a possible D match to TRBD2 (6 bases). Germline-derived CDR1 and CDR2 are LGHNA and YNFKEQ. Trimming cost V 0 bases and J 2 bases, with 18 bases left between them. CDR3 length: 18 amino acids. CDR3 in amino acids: CASSQEATRDLNTDTQYF. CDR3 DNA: TGTGCCAGCAGCCAAGAGGCGACACGGGACTTGAACACAGATACGCAGTATTTT.

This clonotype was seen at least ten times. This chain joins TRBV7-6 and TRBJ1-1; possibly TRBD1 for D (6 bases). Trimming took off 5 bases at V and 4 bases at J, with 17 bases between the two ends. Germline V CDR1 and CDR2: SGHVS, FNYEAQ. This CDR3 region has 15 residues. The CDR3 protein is CASSLRTAGRTEAFF. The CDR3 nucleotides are TGTGCCAGCAGCCTAAGGACAGCGGGGCGCACTGAAGCTTTCTTT. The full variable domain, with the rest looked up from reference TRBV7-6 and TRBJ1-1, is GAGVSQSPRYKVTKRGQDVALRCDPISGHVSLYWYRQALGQGPEFLTYFNYEAQQDKSGLPNDRFSAERPEGSISTLTIQRTEQRDSAMYRCASSLRTAGRTEAFFGQGTRLTVV.

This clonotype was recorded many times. The CDR3 nucleotides read TGCGCCAGCAGCCTTGGGACAGGGCCCACAGATACGCAGTATTTT. This codes for CASSLGTGPTDTQYF. This rearrangement joins TRBV5-1 to TRBJ2-3, with 9 bases aligning to TRBD1. The CDR3 totals 15 residues. The junction had 5 bases not matched to a gene; V was cut back by 4 bases and J by 2 bases. Germline V CDR1 and CDR2: SGHRS, YFSETQ.

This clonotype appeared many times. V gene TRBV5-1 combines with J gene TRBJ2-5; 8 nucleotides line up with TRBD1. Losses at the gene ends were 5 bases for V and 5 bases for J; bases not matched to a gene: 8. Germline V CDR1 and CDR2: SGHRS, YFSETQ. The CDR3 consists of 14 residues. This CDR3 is CASSYGQGEETQYF. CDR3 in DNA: TGCGCCAGCAGTTACGGACAGGGCGAGGAGACCCAGTACTTC.

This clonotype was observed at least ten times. The CDR3 sequence is CASSPPGTEAFF. CDR3 coding DNA: TGTGCCAGCAGCCCACCGGGTACTGAAGCTTTCTTT. V usage is TRBV7-6 and J usage is TRBJ1-1; D gene ambiguous. Germline values: CDR1 SGHVS, CDR2 FNYEAQ. The CDR3 contains 12 residues. Trimming pared 5 bases from V and 5 bases from J, leaving 9 bases between.

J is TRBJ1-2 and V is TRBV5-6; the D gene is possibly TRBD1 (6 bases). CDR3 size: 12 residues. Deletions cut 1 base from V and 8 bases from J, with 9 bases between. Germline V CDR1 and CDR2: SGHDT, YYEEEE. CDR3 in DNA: TGTGCCAGCAGCTTGTATGGGGGCGGCTACACCTTC. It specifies CASSLYGGGYTF.

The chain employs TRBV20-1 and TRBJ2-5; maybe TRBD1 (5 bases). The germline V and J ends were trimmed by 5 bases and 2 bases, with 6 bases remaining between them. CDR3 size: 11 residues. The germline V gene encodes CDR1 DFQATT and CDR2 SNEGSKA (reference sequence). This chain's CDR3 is CSAGAQETQYF. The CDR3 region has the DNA TGCAGTGCTGGGGCACAAGAGACCCAGTACTTC.

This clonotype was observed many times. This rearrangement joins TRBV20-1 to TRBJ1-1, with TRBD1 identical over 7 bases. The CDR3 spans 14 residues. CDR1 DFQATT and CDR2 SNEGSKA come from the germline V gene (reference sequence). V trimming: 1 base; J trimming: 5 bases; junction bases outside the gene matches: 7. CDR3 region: CSARAPQGSTEAFF. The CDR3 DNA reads TGCAGTGCTAGAGCCCCACAGGGGTCGACTGAAGCTTTCTTT.

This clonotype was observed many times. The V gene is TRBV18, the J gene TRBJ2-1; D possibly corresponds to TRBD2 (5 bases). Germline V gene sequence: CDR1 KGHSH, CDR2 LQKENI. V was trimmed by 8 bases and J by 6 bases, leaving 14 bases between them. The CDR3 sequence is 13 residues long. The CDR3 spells CASQRRAGNEQFF. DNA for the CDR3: TGTGCCAGCCAACGGCGGGCGGGCAATGAGCAGTTCTTC.

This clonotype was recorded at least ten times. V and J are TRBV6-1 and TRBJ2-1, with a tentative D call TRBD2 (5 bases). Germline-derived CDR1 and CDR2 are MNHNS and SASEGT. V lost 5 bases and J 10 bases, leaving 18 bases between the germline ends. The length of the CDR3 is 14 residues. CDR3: CASSFGPRPGEQFF. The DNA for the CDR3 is TGTGCCAGCAGTTTTGGGCCCCGACCGGGAGAGCAGTTCTTC.

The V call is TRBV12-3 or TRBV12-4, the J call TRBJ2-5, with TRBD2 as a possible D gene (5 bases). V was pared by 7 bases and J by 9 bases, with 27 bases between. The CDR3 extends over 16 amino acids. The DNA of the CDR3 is TGTGCCAGCACCACCACCCACGGCCCCATCGGGGTGGCCCAGTACTTC. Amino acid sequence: CASTTTHGPIGVAQYF.

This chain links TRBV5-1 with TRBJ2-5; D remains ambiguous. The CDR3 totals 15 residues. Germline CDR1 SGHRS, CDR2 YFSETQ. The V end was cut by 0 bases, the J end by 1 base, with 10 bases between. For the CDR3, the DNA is TGCGCCAGCAGCTTGGGGACGGCCCTCCAAGAGACCCAGTACTTC. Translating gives CASSLGTALQETQYF.

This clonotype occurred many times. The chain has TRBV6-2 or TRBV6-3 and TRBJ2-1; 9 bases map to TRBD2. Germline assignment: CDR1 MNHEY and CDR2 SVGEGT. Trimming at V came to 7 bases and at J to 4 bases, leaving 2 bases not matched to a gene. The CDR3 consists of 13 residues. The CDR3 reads CASTSGDYNEQFF. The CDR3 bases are TGTGCCAGCACTAGCGGGGATTACAATGAGCAGTTCTTC.

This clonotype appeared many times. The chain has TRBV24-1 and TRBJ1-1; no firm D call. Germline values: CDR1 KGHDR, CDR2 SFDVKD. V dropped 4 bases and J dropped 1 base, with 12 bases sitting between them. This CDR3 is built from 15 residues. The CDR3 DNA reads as TGTGCCACCAGTGACTTCGCCCGAGGGAACACTGAAGCTTTCTTT. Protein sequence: CATSDFARGNTEAFF.

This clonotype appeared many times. CDR3 residues: CASTSFSTGRSLLSGVVGTQYF. The DNA for the CDR3 is TGTGCCAGCACCTCATTTTCCACAGGGCGGTCGCTTCTGAGCGGGGTAGTGGGTACGCAGTATTTT. The chain carries TRBV28 and TRBJ2-3; TRBD2 is a possible D gene (7 bases). The CDR3 covers 22 residues. The V end was cut by 7 bases, the J end by 8 bases, with 43 bases between. Germline CDR1 MDHEN, CDR2 SYDVKM.

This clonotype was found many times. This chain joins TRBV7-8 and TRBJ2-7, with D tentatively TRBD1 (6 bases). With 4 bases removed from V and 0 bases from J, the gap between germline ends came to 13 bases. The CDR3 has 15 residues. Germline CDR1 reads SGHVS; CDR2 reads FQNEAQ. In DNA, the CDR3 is TGTGCCAGCAGCTCCTATCAGGGGATCTCCTACGAGCAGTACTTC. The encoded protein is CASSSYQGISYEQYF.

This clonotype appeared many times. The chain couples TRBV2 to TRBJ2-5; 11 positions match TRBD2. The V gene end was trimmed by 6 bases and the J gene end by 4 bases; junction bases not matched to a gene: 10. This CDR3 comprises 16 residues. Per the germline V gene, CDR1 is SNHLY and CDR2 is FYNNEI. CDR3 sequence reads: CASRASGGPTGETQYF. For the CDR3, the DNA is TGTGCCAGCAGGGCTAGCGGGGGGCCGACAGGAGAGACCCAGTACTTC. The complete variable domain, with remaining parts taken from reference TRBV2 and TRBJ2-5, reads EPEVTQTPSHQVTQMGQEVILRCVPISNHLYFYWYRQILGQKVEFLVSFYNNEISEKSEIFDDQFSVERPDGSNFTLKIRSTKLEDSAMYFCASRASGGPTGETQYFGPGTRLLVL.

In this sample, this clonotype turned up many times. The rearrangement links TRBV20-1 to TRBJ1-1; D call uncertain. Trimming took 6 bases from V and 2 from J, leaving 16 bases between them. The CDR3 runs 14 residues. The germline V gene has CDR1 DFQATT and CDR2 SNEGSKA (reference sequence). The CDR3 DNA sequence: TGCAGTGCCCTAGACGCCCGCCTAAACACTGAAGCTTTCTTT. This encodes CSALDARLNTEAFF.

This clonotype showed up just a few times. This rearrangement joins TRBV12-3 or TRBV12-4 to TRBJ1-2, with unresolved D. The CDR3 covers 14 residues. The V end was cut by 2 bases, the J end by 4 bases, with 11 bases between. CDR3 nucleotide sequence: TGTGCCAGCAGTTTAACGACCAACGGCTATGGCTACACCTTC. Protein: CASSLTTNGYGYTF.